The 4 T cell receptor beta chains listed next were all sequenced from one sample in a study of blood T cells in healthy people across ages. For the second PCR, which ran for 7 to 11 cycles, a sample-barcoded 5' primer and a J-beta primer mix were used. One entry per CDR3 protein results from TCRdb running MiXCR on the 5' RACE reads. Here the sample spans 700,000 to 900,000 distinct CDR3 sequences, roughly 25% being singletons. The sample was also linked to a second study, of T cells of mothers and their children.

Sample: blood. The receptors shown here come from a boy aged 5-17 years in good health.

The chain combines TRBV5-1 with TRBJ2-5, with 7 positions matching TRBD1. The J call may be wrong; the DNA end is better matched by TRBJ2-1. Germline CDR1 SGHRS, CDR2 YFSETQ. The CDR3 has 14 residues. The CDR3 nucleotides are TGCGCCAGCAGATGGGGACAGTGGACCAATGAGCAGTTCTTC. The encoded protein is CASRWGQWTNEQFF.

The V gene is TRBV28, the J gene TRBJ2-5, with 10 bases identical to TRBD2. CDR3 size: 15 residues. Germline V lookup: CDR1 MDHEN, CDR2 SYDVKM. CDR3 bases: TGTGCGCACGGGACTAGCGCTAGGTTCATAGAGACCCAGTACTTC. It codes for CAHGTSARFIETQYF.

The V call is TRBV13, the J call TRBJ2-7, with D perhaps TRBD1 (6 bases). The V end lost 5 bases, the J end lost 3 bases, and 17 bases lay between the germline ends. Germline-derived CDR1 and CDR2 are PRHDT and FYEKMQ (reference sequence). The CDR3 loop spans 15 amino acids. Here the CDR3 DNA reads TGTGCCAGCAGCGAAACCGGGACACTGAACTACGAGCAGTACTTC. Its translation: CASSETGTLNYEQYF.

The V call is TRBV11-2, the J call TRBJ2-1; 8 nucleotides agree with TRBD1. J lost 7 bases, V lost 1 base, and 6 bases had no gene match. CDR1 and CDR2 from the germline V gene are SGHAT and FQNNGV. The CDR3 loop spans 15 amino acids. The CDR3 DNA reads as TGTGCCAGCAGCTTAGTTTTCAACAGGGGGAATGAGCAGTTCTTC. It encodes CASSLVFNRGNEQFF.